This is a list of T cell receptor beta chains from one sample in a study of T cell changes during pregnancy in multiple sclerosis. The repertoire was sequenced with immunoSEQ multiplex PCR; TCRdb's copy has only in-frame clones and lacks some. The sample lists tens of thousands of clones, more than 80% seen once, with approximately 1.2% in the top ten. This specimen consisted of peripheral blood, obtained in the third trimester of pregnancy. The receptors were gathered from a female donor with multiple sclerosis, enrolled in a pregnancy study. Both conserved end residues are part of each CDR3. The order of the fields is V gene, J gene, CDR3 protein.

V: TRBV9
J: TRBJ1-5
CDR3: CASSEGGGLNQPQHF

V: TRBV30
J: TRBJ2-4
CDR3: CASGGGFIQYF

V: TRBV27
J: TRBJ2-7
CDR3: CASRAGTYAFKQYF

V: TRBV5-1
J: TRBJ2-1
CDR3: CASSADLAASYNEQFF

V: TRBV6-4
J: TRBJ2-5
CDR3: CASSRLIGETQYF

V: TRBV5-1
J: TRBJ2-7
CDR3: CASSATGKGRSYEQYF

V: TRBV7-2
J: TRBJ2-1
CDR3: CASSSTGLAGGREQFF

V: TRBV9
J: TRBJ1-4
CDR3: CASSVGGGTNEKLFF

V: TRBV10-2
J: TRBJ1-1
CDR3: CASSGRGRNTEAFF

V: TRBV11-2
J: TRBJ2-1
CDR3: CASSLGLAPQYNEQFF

V: TRBV6-1
J: TRBJ2-7
CDR3: CASSEITGSSYEQYF

V: TRBV7-9
J: TRBJ2-1
CDR3: CASSLDLQGIGEQFF

V: TRBV6-4
J: TRBJ2-7
CDR3: CASSDKASGPYEQYF

V: TRBV10-3
J: TRBJ2-3
CDR3: CAIKGQANTDTQYF

V: TRBV11-3
J: TRBJ2-2
CDR3: CASSLYGSFGTGELFF

V: TRBV19
J: TRBJ2-1
CDR3: CASSQEGGKHGEQFF

V: TRBV5-1
J: TRBJ2-1
CDR3: CASSLEGQGNNEQFF

V: TRBV2
J: TRBJ2-3
CDR3: CASRSTSGSSTDTQYF

V: TRBV29-1
J: TRBJ2-5
CDR3: CSVSNFVNLLETQYF

V: TRBV27
J: TRBJ2-7
CDR3: CASSWGTLSEQYF